The 2 T cell receptor beta chains in this list originate from one sample, sequenced in a study of technical replicates of blood from a few donors (dated by TCRdb to 2017 to 2019). Library generation was performed with the immunoSEQ multiplex PCR assay. Imported from immuneACCESS, the table was reduced by TCRdb to in-frame sequences with V and J called. These copies leave out some clones; in studies compared against another copy, an unresolved V gene accounts for under half, and the cause of the remainder is not known. The sample table lists roughly 60,000 clones, about 92% of them with a count of one. In total, the top ten clones hold approximately 4.5% of the sample. The sample comprised PBMCs. All receptors come from a human donor in good health. Some clones in this sample may be carry-over from other donors' samples.

J is TRBJ1-5 and V is TRBV9, with D possibly TRBD1 on 6 matching bases. Trimming took off 3 bases at V and 7 bases at J, with 14 bases between the two ends. The CDR3 spans 14 residues. Germline values: CDR1 SGDLS, CDR2 YYNGEE. For the CDR3, the DNA is TGTGCCAGCAGCGCTTACAGGGATGACCAGCCCCAGCATTTT. The encoded protein is CASSAYRDDQPQHF. Combining the CDR3 with reference TRBV9 and TRBJ1-5 gives the whole variable domain DSGVTQTPKHLITATGQRVTLRCSPRSGDLSVYWYQQSLDQGLQFLIQYYNGEERAKGNILERFSAQQFPDLHSELNLSSLELGDSALYFCASSAYRDDQPQHFGDGTRLSIL.

V usage is TRBV7-2 and J usage is TRBJ2-2; D is possibly TRBD1 (5 bases). CDR1 and CDR2 (germline): SGHTA, FQGNSA. The CDR3 consists of 14 residues. Between the trimmed V and J ends, which lost 5 bases and 4 bases, there was a span of 11 bases. The CDR3 bases are TGTGCCAGCAGCAGACAGAGGAGCACCGGGGAGCTGTTTTTT. It encodes CASSRQRSTGELFF. The whole variable domain, filled in from reference TRBV7-2 and TRBJ2-2, reads GAGVSQSPSNKVTEKGKDVELRCDPISGHTALYWYRQSLGQGLEFLIYFQGNSAPDKSGLPSDRFSAERTGGSVSTLTIQRTQQEDSAVYLCASSRQRSTGELFFGEGSRLTVL.